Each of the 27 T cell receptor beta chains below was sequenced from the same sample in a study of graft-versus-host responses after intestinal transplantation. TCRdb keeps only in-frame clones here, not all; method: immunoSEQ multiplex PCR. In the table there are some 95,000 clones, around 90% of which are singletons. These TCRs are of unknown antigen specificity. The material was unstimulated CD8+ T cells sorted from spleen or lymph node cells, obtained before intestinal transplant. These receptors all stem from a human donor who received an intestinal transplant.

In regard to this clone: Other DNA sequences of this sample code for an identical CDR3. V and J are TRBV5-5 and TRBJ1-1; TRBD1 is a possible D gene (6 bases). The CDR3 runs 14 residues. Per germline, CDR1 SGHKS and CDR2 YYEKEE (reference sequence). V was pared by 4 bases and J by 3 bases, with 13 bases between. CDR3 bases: TGTGCCAGCAGCCCAGGGGTTGGGGACACTGAAGCTTTCTTT. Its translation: CASSPGVGDTEAFF.

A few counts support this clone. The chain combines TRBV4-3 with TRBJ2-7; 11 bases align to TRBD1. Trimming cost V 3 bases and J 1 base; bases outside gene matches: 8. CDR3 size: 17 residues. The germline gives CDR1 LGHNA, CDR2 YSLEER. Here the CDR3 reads CASSQGSGQGVSYEQYF. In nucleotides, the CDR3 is TGCGCCAGCAGCCAGGGATCGGGACAGGGGGTATCCTACGAGCAGTACTTC.

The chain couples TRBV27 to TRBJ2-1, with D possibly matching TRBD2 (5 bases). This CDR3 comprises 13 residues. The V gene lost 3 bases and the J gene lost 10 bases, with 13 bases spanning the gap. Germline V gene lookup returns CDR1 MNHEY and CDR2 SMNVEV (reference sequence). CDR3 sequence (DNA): TGTGCCAGCAGTTTCCACGAGAGGGAAGAGCAGTTCTTC. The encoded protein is CASSFHEREEQFF.

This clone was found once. The CDR3 DNA follows: TGTGCCAGCAGCTTTCGGCAGGGGATACACGAGCAGTACTTC. Its protein product is CASSFRQGIHEQYF. The V gene is TRBV5-6, the J gene TRBJ2-7; D is possibly TRBD1 (6 bases). CDR1 is SGHDT, CDR2 YYEEEE, per germline. Trimming left V 2 bases short and J 5 bases short, with 14 bases between. CDR3 length equals 14 residues.

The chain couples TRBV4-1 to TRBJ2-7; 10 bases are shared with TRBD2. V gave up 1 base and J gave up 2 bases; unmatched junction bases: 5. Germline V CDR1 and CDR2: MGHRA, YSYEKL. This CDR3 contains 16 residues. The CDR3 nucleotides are TGCGCCAGCAGCCAAGGTATTGGGACTAGCGCCTACGAGCAGTACTTC. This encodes CASSQGIGTSAYEQYF.

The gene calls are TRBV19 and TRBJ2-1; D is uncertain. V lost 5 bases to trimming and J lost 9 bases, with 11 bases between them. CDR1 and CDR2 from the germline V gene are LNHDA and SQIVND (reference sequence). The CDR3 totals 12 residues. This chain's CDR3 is CASSPTGVEQFF. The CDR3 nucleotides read TGTGCCAGTAGTCCCACGGGTGTTGAGCAGTTCTTC.

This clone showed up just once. As DNA, the CDR3 is TGTGCCAGCAGCTTGGCCGGGACAGGGGGCCGGGGGGAGCAGTTCTTC. It yields the protein CASSLAGTGGRGEQFF. This chain joins TRBV5-6 and TRBJ2-1, with 12 bases identical to TRBD1. CDR3 length: 16 amino acids. Germline V gives CDR1 SGHDT, CDR2 YYEEEE. V shed 0 bases, J shed 10 bases, and the junction held 8 bases outside the gene matches.

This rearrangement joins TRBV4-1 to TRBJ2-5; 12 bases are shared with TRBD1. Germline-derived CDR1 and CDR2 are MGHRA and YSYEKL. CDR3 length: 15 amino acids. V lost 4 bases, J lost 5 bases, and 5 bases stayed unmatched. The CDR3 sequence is CASSPGDRGLETQYF. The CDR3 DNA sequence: TGCGCCAGCAGCCCCGGGGACAGGGGGCTGGAGACCCAGTACTTC.

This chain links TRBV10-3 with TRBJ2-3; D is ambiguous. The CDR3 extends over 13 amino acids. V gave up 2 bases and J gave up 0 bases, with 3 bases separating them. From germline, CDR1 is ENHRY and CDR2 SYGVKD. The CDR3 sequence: CAISERSTDTQYF. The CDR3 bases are TGTGCCATCAGTGAGCGGAGCACAGATACGCAGTATTTT.

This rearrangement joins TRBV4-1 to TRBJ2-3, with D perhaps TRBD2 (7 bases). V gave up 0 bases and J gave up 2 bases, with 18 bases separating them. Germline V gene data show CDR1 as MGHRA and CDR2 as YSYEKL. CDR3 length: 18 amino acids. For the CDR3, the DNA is TGCGCCAGCAGCCAAGAGAGGGGGGAGGGGGTGGTCACAGATACGCAGTATTTT. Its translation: CASSQERGEGVVTDTQYF.

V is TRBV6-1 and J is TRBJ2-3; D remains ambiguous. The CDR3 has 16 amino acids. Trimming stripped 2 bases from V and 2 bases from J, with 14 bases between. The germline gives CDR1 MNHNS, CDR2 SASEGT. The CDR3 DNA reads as TGTGCCAGCAGTGAAATGGCAGCAGGATACACAGATACGCAGTATTTT. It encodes CASSEMAAGYTDTQYF.

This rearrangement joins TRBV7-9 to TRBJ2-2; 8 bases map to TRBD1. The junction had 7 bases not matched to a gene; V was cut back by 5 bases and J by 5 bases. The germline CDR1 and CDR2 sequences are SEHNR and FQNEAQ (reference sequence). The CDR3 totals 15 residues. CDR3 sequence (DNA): TGTGCCAGCAGCGCCCCGGGACAGGCAACCGGGGAGCTGTTTTTT. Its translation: CASSAPGQATGELFF.

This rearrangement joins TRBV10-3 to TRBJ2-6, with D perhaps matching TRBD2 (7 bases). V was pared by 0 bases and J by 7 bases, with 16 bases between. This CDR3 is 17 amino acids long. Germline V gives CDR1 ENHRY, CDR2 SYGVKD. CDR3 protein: CAISESVGGGEANVLTF. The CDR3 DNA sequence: TGTGCCATCAGTGAGTCGGTAGGCGGGGGCGAAGCCAACGTCCTGACTTTC.

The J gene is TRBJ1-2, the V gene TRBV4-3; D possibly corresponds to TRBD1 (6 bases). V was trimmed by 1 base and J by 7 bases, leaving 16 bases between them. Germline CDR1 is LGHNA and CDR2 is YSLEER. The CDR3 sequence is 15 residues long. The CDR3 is CASSQGPRGAPGYTF. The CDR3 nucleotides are TGCGCCAGCAGCCAAGGCCCTCGGGGGGCGCCTGGCTACACCTTC.

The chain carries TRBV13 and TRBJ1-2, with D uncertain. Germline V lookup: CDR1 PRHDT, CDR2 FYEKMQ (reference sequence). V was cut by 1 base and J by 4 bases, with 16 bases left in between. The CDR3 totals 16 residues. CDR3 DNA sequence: TGTGCCAGCAGCTTAGAGGACCGAGGGCCAGGCTATGGCTACACCTTC. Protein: CASSLEDRGPGYGYTF.

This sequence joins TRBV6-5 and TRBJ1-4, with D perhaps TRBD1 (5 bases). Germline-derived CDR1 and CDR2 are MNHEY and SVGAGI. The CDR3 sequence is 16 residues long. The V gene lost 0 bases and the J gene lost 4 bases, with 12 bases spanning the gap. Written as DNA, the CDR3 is TGTGCCAGCAGTTACTCAAGCGGGGCCGATAATGAAAAACTGTTTTTT. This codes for CASSYSSGADNEKLFF.

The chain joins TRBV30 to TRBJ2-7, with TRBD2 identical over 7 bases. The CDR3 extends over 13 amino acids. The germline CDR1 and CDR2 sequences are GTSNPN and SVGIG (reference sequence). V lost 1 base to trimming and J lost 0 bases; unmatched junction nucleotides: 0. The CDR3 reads CAWSGGGSYEQYF. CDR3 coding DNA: TGTGCCTGGAGTGGGGGGGGCTCCTACGAGCAGTACTTC.

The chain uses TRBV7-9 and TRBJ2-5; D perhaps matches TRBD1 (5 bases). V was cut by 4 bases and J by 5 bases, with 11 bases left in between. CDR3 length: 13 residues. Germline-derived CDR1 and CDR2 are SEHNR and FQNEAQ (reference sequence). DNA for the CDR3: TGTGCCAGCAGCTCAAGGACATCCGAGACCCAGTACTTC. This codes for CASSSRTSETQYF.

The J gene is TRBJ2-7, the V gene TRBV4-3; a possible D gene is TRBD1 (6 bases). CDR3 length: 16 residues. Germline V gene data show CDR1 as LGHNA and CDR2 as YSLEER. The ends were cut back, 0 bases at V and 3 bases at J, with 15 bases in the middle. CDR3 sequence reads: CASSQDRWGQSYEQYF. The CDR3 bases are TGCGCCAGCAGCCAAGATCGGTGGGGACAAAGCTACGAGCAGTACTTC.

The CDR3 DNA follows: TGTGCCAGCAGCCCTAATCCAGGGGGAGAAGCTTTCTTT. Translation: CASSPNPGGEAFF. The chain uses TRBV11-2 and TRBJ1-1; 7 nucleotides agree with TRBD1. The CDR3 is made up of 13 amino acids. After removal of 5 bases from V and 8 bases from J, the junction contained 8 bases not matched to a gene. Germline CDR1 reads SGHAT; CDR2 reads FQNNGV. The complete variable domain, with remaining parts taken from reference TRBV11-2 and TRBJ1-1, reads EAGVAQSPRYKIIEKRQSVAFWCNPISGHATLYWYQQILGQGPKLLIQFQNNGVVDDSQLPKDRFSAERLKGVDSTLKIQPAKLEDSAVYLCASSPNPGGEAFFGQGTRLTVV.

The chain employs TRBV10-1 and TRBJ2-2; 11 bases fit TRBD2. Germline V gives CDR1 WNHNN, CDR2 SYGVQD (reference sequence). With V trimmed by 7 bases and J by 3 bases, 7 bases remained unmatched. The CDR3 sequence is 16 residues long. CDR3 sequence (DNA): TGCGCCAGCAAACCTAGCGGGGGGACGGACACCGGGGAGCTGTTTTTT. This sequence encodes CASKPSGGTDTGELFF.

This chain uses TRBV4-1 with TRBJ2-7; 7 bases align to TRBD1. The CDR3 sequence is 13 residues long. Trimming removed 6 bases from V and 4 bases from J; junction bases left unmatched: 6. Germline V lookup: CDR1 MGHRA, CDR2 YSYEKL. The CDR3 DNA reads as TGCGCCAGCAGTCCGGGACAGACTTACGAGCAGTACTTC. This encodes CASSPGQTYEQYF.

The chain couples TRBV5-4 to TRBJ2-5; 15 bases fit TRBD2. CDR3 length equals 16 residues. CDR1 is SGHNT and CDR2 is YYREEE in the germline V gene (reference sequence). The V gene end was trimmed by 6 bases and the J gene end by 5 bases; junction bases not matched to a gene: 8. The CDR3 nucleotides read TGTGCCAGCACCGAGGGACTAGCGGGAGGAGTGGAGACCCAGTACTTC. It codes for CASTEGLAGGVETQYF. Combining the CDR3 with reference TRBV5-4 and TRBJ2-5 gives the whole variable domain ETGVTQSPTHLIKTRGQQVTLRCSSQSGHNTVSWYQQALGQGPQFIFQYYREEENGRGNFPPRFSGLQFPNYSSELNVNALELDDSALYLCASTEGLAGGVETQYFGPGTRLLVL.

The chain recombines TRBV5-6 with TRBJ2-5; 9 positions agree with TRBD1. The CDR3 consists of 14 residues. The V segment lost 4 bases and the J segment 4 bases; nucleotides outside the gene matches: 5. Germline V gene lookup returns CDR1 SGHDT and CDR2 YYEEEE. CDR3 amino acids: CASSAQGAGETQYF. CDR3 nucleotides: TGTGCCAGCAGCGCACAGGGGGCGGGAGAGACCCAGTACTTC.

CDR3 region: CSRRGGLQWTEAFF. As DNA, the CDR3 is TGCAGCCGTAGGGGGGGCCTCCAATGGACTGAAGCTTTCTTT. This sequence joins TRBV29-1 and TRBJ1-1; tentatively, D is TRBD1 (6 bases). This CDR3 has 14 residues. Germline V gene data show CDR1 as SQVTM and CDR2 as ANQGSEA. V gave up 8 bases and J gave up 5 bases, with 21 bases separating them. Variable domain in full (rest from reference TRBV29-1 and TRBJ1-1): SAVISQKPSRDICQRGTSLTIQCQVDSQVTMMFWYRQQPGQSLTLIATANQGSEATYESGFVIDKFPISRPNLTFSTLTVSNMSPEDSSIYLCSRRGGLQWTEAFFGQGTRLTVV.

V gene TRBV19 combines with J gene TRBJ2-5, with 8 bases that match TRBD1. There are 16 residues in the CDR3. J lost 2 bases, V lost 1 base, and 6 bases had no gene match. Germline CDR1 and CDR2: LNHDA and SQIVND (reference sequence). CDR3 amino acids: CASSIGGTGYQETQYF. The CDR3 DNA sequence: TGTGCCAGTAGTATAGGCGGGACAGGCTATCAAGAGACCCAGTACTTC.

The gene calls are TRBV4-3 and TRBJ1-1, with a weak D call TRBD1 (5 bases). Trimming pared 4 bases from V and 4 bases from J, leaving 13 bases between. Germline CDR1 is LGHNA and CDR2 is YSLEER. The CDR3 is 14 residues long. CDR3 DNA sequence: TGCGCCAGCAGCCCGAACGGGGGGAGCACTGAAGCTTTCTTT. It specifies CASSPNGGSTEAFF.